A selection of T cell receptor beta chains follows, all from one sample in a study of T-cell memory formation after mild COVID-19. TCRdb passed the 5' RACE reads through MiXCR, listing each CDR3 protein once. Among over 150,000 distinct CDR3 sequences, about 20% were seen once, and the ten largest hold roughly 23%. The material sequenced was PBMCs or a T cell subset sorted from them (not recorded which). The receptors stem from an adult woman who had mild COVID-19 (a few samples of this study predate the infection). Cell type and time point are not known. Both conserved end residues are part of each CDR3. The order of the fields is clone size, V gene, J gene, D gene, CDR3 DNA, CDR3 protein. The D gene is left open where the match is weak. Clone size is given for some rows only: seen once, a few or many times, or a class if the clone is expanded.

-,TRBV9,TRBJ2-7,TRBD2,TGTGCCAGCAGCGCGACTAGCGGGACACCGTACGAGCAGTACTTC,CASSATSGTPYEQYF
-,TRBV14,TRBJ1-1,-,TGTGCCAGCAGCCAAGAGTCCCGGGGACTTACTGAAGCTTTCTTT,CASSQESRGLTEAFF
few,TRBV11-2,TRBJ2-2,TRBD2,TGTGCCAGCAGCTTAGCTGCGGGGACTAGCGGGTACACCGGGGAGCTGTTTTTT,CASSLAAGTSGYTGELFF
few,TRBV7-8,TRBJ2-1,-,TGTGCCAGCAGCTTAGGCAGATCATACAATGAGCAGTTCTTC,CASSLGRSYNEQFF
few,TRBV6-5,TRBJ1-6,-,TGTGCCAGCAGGTACAGGGTGGAGGGGCATCCTACCCTCCACTTT,CASRYRVEGHPTLHF
many,TRBV12-3/TRBV12-4,TRBJ2-1,-,TGTGCCAGCAGTTTAGAGGGCCTCTCCTACAATGAGCAGTTCTTC,CASSLEGLSYNEQFF
-,TRBV5-1,TRBJ1-2,-,TGCGCCAGCAGCCTGGTCCCAGACCCAAACTATGGCTACACCTTC,CASSLVPDPNYGYTF
-,TRBV30,TRBJ2-2,-,TGTGCCTGGCCGAACACCGGGGAGCTGTTTTTT,CAWPNTGELFF
-,TRBV27,TRBJ2-1,-,TGTGCCAGCAGTTTATCCGAGACTAGGGCCCAAGAGCAGTTCTTC,CASSLSETRAQEQFF
many,TRBV5-1,TRBJ2-1,TRBD2,TGCGCCAGCAGCCCGACTAGCGGGGGTTTCAATGAGCAGTTCTTC,CASSPTSGGFNEQFF
few,TRBV20-1,TRBJ2-5,TRBD2,TGCAGTGCCGGAGGGCTAGCGGGAGTAATCGAAGAGACCCAGTACTTC,CSAGGLAGVIEETQYF
few,TRBV6-2/TRBV6-3,TRBJ2-7,-,TGTGCCAGCAGTCCCCAGGCAGGGGATCTATACGAGCAGTACTTC,CASSPQAGDLYEQYF
few,TRBV6-2/TRBV6-3,TRBJ2-1,-,TGTGCCAGCAGTTACACCGGGACACTCGGGAATGAGCAGTTCTTC,CASSYTGTLGNEQFF
-,TRBV11-2,TRBJ2-1,-,TGTGCCAGCAGCCCCTCAACCTACAATGAGCAGTTCTTC,CASSPSTYNEQFF
-,TRBV6-5,TRBJ2-1,-,TGTGCCAGCAGGCCCGGGACAACCTCCTACAATGAGCAGTTCTTC,CASRPGTTSYNEQFF